This TCR beta chain stems from a study of T cells after yellow fever vaccination. The study's findings and limits: Reappearance after the booster was observed for most primary-vaccination clones (about 95% CD4, over 70% CD8). Sorted repertoires could include abundant contaminating clonotypes from bulk cells. Only a minor proportion of clonotypes was detected across both CD4 and CD8 compartments.

This clonotype came up a few times. Its antigen remains unidentified. Germline-derived CDR1 and CDR2 are GTSNPN and SVGIG (reference sequence). The CDR3 consists of 13 residues. The germline V and J ends were trimmed by 5 bases and 2 bases, with 11 bases remaining between them. TCRdb independently ran MiXCR on the 5' RACE reads; one entry per CDR3 protein. This table holds around 320,000 distinct CDR3 sequences, roughly 10% found once. The chain recombines TRBV30 with TRBJ2-3; no clear D. The sequence was obtained from a young man who received the YFV17D yellow fever vaccine. Sequencing was performed on CD4+ T cells sorted from PBMCs, taken 45 days after the yellow fever booster vaccination. The CDR3 loop reads CAWSYSATDTQYF. The DNA for the CDR3 is TGTGCCTGGTCATACTCGGCCACAGATACGCAGTATTTT.